One sample yielded the 17 T cell receptor beta chains listed below, sequenced in a study of cytotoxic CD8 clonotypes in ibrutinib-treated CLL. Here immunoSEQ multiplex PCR was the method, and the copy in TCRdb shows in-frame clones only, minus some. This table holds 60,000 to 95,000 clones, approximately 87% found once. The sample consisted of PBMCs, taken after 24 months of ibrutinib treatment. All receptors derive from a human donor with chronic lymphocytic leukemia.

The rearrangement joins TRBV4-2 to TRBJ1-1; D is uncertain. The V end was cut by 0 bases, the J end by 7 bases, with 9 bases between. Germline loops: CDR1 LGHNA, CDR2 YNFKEQ. CDR3 length equals 13 residues. The DNA for the CDR3 is TGTGCCAGCAGCCAAGATCTTCGACTTGAAGCTTTCTTT. It yields the protein CASSQDLRLEAFF.

This clone was counted between two and nine times. This chain links TRBV7-8 with TRBJ1-2; 7 nucleotides match TRBD1. The CDR3 covers 16 residues. Germline CDR1 reads SGHVS; CDR2 reads FQNEAQ. Trimming took 5 bases from V and 8 from J; bases not matched to a gene: 17. The CDR3: CASSLGRDRTVGGYTF. CDR3 DNA: TGTGCCAGCAGCCTTGGCCGGGACAGAACCGTCGGGGGCTACACCTTC.

The chain combines TRBV29-1 with TRBJ2-5, with no clear D. The CDR3 covers 12 residues. Germline V gene data show CDR1 as SQVTM and CDR2 as ANQGSEA. The V end lost 3 bases, the J end lost 7 bases, and 12 bases lay between the germline ends. The chain's CDR3 is CSVESGIRTQYF. The CDR3 DNA is TGCAGCGTTGAGTCCGGTATCCGGACCCAGTACTTC.

This rearrangement joins TRBV5-4 to TRBJ1-1, with D maybe TRBD1 (5 bases). The CDR3 runs to 15 residues. The V end lost 2 bases, the J end lost 4 bases, and 15 bases lay between the germline ends. The V gene's germline CDR1 is SGHNT and CDR2 YYREEE (reference sequence). The CDR3, as DNA: TGTGCCAGCAGCTTAGAATCCGGGAGGGGCACTGAAGCTTTCTTT. This translates into CASSLESGRGTEAFF.

The chain recombines TRBV7-9 with TRBJ2-3; D is unclear. V dropped 4 bases and J dropped 2 bases, with 7 bases sitting between them. This CDR3 region has 13 residues. Per the germline V gene, CDR1 is SEHNR and CDR2 is FQNEAQ (reference sequence). CDR3 amino acids: CASSYSDTDTQYF. In DNA form, the CDR3 reads TGTGCCAGCAGCTATTCGGACACAGATACGCAGTATTTT. The whole variable domain, remainder taken from reference TRBV7-9 and TRBJ2-3, is DTGVSQNPRHKITKRGQNVTFRCDPISEHNRLYWYRQTLGQGPEFLTYFQNEAQLEKSRLLSDRFSAERPKGSFSTLEIQRTEQGDSAMYLCASSYSDTDTQYFGPGTRLTVL.

This clone was picked up one time. The genes are TRBV9 and TRBJ2-3, with a weak D call TRBD2 (5 bases). Germline V gives CDR1 SGDLS, CDR2 YYNGEE. Trimming removed 0 bases at V and 8 bases at J, with 13 bases between. The CDR3 has 14 residues. CDR3 in DNA: TGTGCCAGCAGCGTAGTTGGGGAGCGGAGTACGCAGTATTTT. Amino acid sequence: CASSVVGERSTQYF.

V gene TRBV19 combines with J gene TRBJ2-1; 9 nucleotides agree with TRBD1. Germline V gene data show CDR1 as LNHDA and CDR2 as SQIVND (reference sequence). Germline trimming cut 5 bases from V and 2 bases from J; bases unmatched to any gene: 7. The length of the CDR3 is 16 residues. The CDR3 DNA is TGTGCCAGTAGTCCAGGTCGGGACAGGGCCTACAATGAGCAGTTCTTC. This encodes CASSPGRDRAYNEQFF.

CDR3 bases: TGTGCCAGCTCACCAACTCGGGGAGCCTACGAGCAGTACTTC. Encoded protein: CASSPTRGAYEQYF. The V and J genes are TRBV18 and TRBJ2-7; tentative D call: TRBD2 (5 bases). The CDR3 covers 14 residues. Trimming cost V 2 bases and J 2 bases, with 10 bases left between them. From germline, CDR1 is KGHSH and CDR2 LQKENI.

V usage is TRBV5-1 and J usage is TRBJ2-7; the match to TRBD2 covers 14 bases. Germline CDR1 and CDR2: SGHRS and YFSETQ. Trimming removed 0 bases from V and 3 bases from J; junction bases left unmatched: 11. The CDR3 is 19 amino acids. CDR3 sequence: CASSLAGTSGRGRVYEQYF. CDR3 bases: TGCGCCAGCAGCTTGGCCGGGACTAGCGGGAGAGGGAGGGTCTACGAGCAGTACTTC.

J is TRBJ1-5 and V is TRBV10-2; D not certain. CDR1 WSHSY and CDR2 SAAADI come from the germline V gene. The CDR3 covers 14 residues. The V and J ends lost 2 bases and 3 bases respectively, with 8 bases between them. The chain's CDR3 is CASSEIRYNQPQHF. CDR3 DNA sequence: TGCGCCAGCAGTGAGATCCGATACAATCAGCCCCAGCATTTT.

The sample holds a few counts of this clone. This chain connects TRBV27 to TRBJ2-7; 8 bases align to TRBD1. This CDR3 contains 16 residues. Germline V gives CDR1 MNHEY, CDR2 SMNVEV (reference sequence). Germline trimming cut 5 bases from V and 6 bases from J; bases unmatched to any gene: 15. CDR3 sequence: CASSASGGGYSSEQYF. The CDR3 DNA sequence: TGTGCCAGCAGTGCCTCAGGGGGCGGCTACTCTAGCGAGCAGTACTTC.

The chain recombines TRBV15 with TRBJ1-4; D ambiguous. Germline values: CDR1 LNHNV, CDR2 YYDKDF (reference sequence). The V gene lost 1 base and the J gene lost 9 bases, with 6 bases spanning the gap. This CDR3 spans 12 amino acids. The CDR3 coding sequence is TGTGCCACCAGCAGAGGAAGACAAAAACTGTTTTTT. Its protein product is CATSRGRQKLFF.

The CDR3 spells CATSSIMTSGSEQYF. The CDR3 DNA follows: TGTGCCACCAGCAGTATCATGACTAGCGGGAGCGAGCAGTACTTC. The chain employs TRBV15 and TRBJ2-7, with 12 bases matching TRBD2. J was trimmed by 6 bases and V by 3 bases; bases with no gene match: 6. The CDR3 runs 15 residues. Germline V lookup: CDR1 LNHNV, CDR2 YYDKDF (reference sequence).

The chain uses TRBV6-1 and TRBJ2-5; possibly TRBD1 or TRBD2 for D (5 bases each). V shed 1 base and J shed 5 bases, with 14 bases lying between them. CDR1 is MNHNS and CDR2 is SASEGT in the germline V gene. The CDR3 has 15 amino acids. CDR3 bases: TGTGCCAGCAGTGAAGGGGCCCGGTGGGGGGAGACCCAGTACTTC. Its translation: CASSEGARWGETQYF.

CDR3: CASSPGLAGLSYEQYF. CDR3 nucleotide sequence: TGTGCCAGCAGCCCGGGACTAGCGGGATTATCCTACGAGCAGTACTTC. The chain employs TRBV25-1 and TRBJ2-7; 13 bases fit TRBD2. The germline CDR1 and CDR2 sequences are MGHDK and SYGVNS. The CDR3 contains 16 residues. The J segment lost 1 base and the V segment lost 6 bases, leaving 6 bases of the junction unmatched.

The genes are TRBV28 and TRBJ1-5; D uncertain. Germline V gene sequence: CDR1 MDHEN, CDR2 SYDVKM. CDR3 size: 14 residues. Trimming pared 4 bases from V and 4 bases from J, leaving 11 bases between. CDR3 residues: CASSSPGRNQPQHF. CDR3 coding DNA: TGTGCCAGCAGTTCCCCTGGCCGAAATCAGCCCCAGCATTTT. The full variable domain, completed using reference TRBV28 and TRBJ1-5, is DVKVTQSSRYLVKRTGEKVFLECVQDMDHENMFWYRQDPGLGLRLIYFSYDVKMKEKGDIPEGYSVSREKKERFSLILESASTNQTSMYLCASSSPGRNQPQHFGDGTRLSIL.

The rearrangement joins TRBV4-2 to TRBJ1-4, with 9 bases aligning to TRBD1. The CDR3 length is 15 residues. Trimming took 5 bases from V and 5 from J; bases not matched to a gene: 6. Germline V CDR1 and CDR2: LGHNA, YNFKEQ. CDR3 DNA: TGTGCCAGCAGCGACGGGGACAGGGAAAATGAAAAACTGTTTTTT. Translated, it gives CASSDGDRENEKLFF.